This passage covers 19 T cell receptor beta chains from one sample sequenced in a study of T cells after yellow fever vaccination (dated 2019 in TCRdb). The protocol used for the library was 5' RACE. The run used an Illumina HiSeq 2500. TCRdb passed the public sequencing reads through fastp at Q25 and MiXCR, retaining productive beta sequences. Rows with a matching CDR3 protein are joined into one entry that keeps the most common DNA and genes. For this sample the table gives 360,000 or so distinct CDR3 sequences, of which under 14% were detected only once. The ten largest make up roughly 18% of the sample. Interpreted using the paper, the treatment or condition label stands for: live attenuated yellow fever vaccine strain. The specimen comprised PBMCs, sampled on the day of the first yellow fever vaccination. These receptors all stem from a man in his late teens or twenties who received the YFV17D yellow fever vaccine.

The chain combines TRBV11-2 with TRBJ1-2, with D unresolved. The V end lost 3 bases, the J end lost 0 bases, and 11 bases lay between the germline ends. Germline values: CDR1 SGHAT, CDR2 FQNNGV. The CDR3 covers 15 residues. The CDR3 reads CASSLYQATNYGYTF. The CDR3 nucleotides read TGTGCCAGCAGCTTGTATCAGGCCACTAACTATGGCTACACCTTC.

This clonotype was detected a few times. V gene TRBV5-8 combines with J gene TRBJ1-5; no firm D call. Germline-derived CDR1 and CDR2 are SGHTS and YDEGEE. V was pared by 4 bases and J by 5 bases, with 13 bases between. This CDR3 has 14 amino acids. The CDR3 spells CASSLRGLDQPQHF. CDR3 nucleotides: TGTGCCAGCAGCCTTCGCGGTCTAGATCAGCCCCAGCATTTT.

Written as DNA, the CDR3 is TGCGCCAGCAGCCAAAAGACAGGGTGGGAGCAGTACGTC. As protein: CASSQKTGWEQYV. The chain joins TRBV4-1 to TRBJ2-7, with 7 nucleotides matching TRBD1. With 2 bases clipped from V and 7 bases from J, the junction kept 5 bases outside the gene matches. This CDR3 spans 13 amino acids. Germline V gene sequence: CDR1 MGHRA, CDR2 YSYEKL.

This clonotype appeared a few times. V gene TRBV6-2 or TRBV6-3 combines with J gene TRBJ2-7, with D possibly TRBD1 on 5 matching bases. The ends were cut back, 6 bases at V and 6 bases at J, with 18 bases in the middle. The CDR3 has 14 amino acids. Per germline, CDR1 MNHEY and CDR2 SVGEGT. The CDR3 sequence: CASSRRLRAGEQYF. CDR3 DNA: TGTGCCAGCAGCCGACGTCTCAGGGCTGGCGAGCAGTACTTC.

This clonotype was observed a handful of times. The chain carries TRBV6-5 and TRBJ1-1; D is undetermined. Germline values: CDR1 MNHEY, CDR2 SVGAGI. The CDR3 is made up of 15 amino acids. V was cut by 0 bases and J by 4 bases, with 12 bases left in between. The CDR3 spells CASSYSSGPGTEAFF. The CDR3 bases are TGTGCCAGCAGTTACTCATCAGGTCCCGGCACTGAAGCTTTCTTT.

This clonotype appeared a few times. The chain joins TRBV27 to TRBJ2-7; D is perhaps TRBD1 (5 bases). Germline CDR1 reads MNHEY; CDR2 reads SMNVEV (reference sequence). The CDR3 spans 13 residues. V was clipped by 3 bases and J by 7 bases, with 13 bases between them. The CDR3 DNA follows: TGTGCCAGCAGTTTTCCAGGGAATGGGGAGCAGTACTTC. This gives the protein CASSFPGNGEQYF.

The chain combines TRBV6-5 with TRBJ1-2; D possibly corresponds to TRBD1 (5 bases). The V gene's germline CDR1 is MNHEY and CDR2 SVGAGI. Trimming left V 5 bases short and J 3 bases short, with 10 bases between. This CDR3 has 13 amino acids. Here the CDR3 DNA reads TGTGCCAGCAGTATGACAGTTCACTATGGCTACACCTTC. Translated: CASSMTVHYGYTF.

This clonotype was seen many times. The CDR3 region is CASSVGRGTVEQYV. The CDR3 DNA follows: TGTGCCAGCAGCGTAGGCAGGGGGACGGTAGAGCAGTACGTC. V usage is TRBV9 and J usage is TRBJ2-7; 7 bases are a match to TRBD1. The CDR3 spans 14 residues. The V segment lost 0 bases and the J segment 7 bases; nucleotides outside the gene matches: 7. Germline assignment: CDR1 SGDLS and CDR2 YYNGEE.

This chain connects TRBV4-1 to TRBJ1-2; unclear D gene. The V end lost 3 bases, the J end lost 5 bases, and 10 bases lay between the germline ends. CDR1 is MGHRA and CDR2 is YSYEKL in the germline V gene. This CDR3 contains 13 residues. The CDR3 DNA reads as TGCGCCAGCAGCCAGTCCTTACAGTATGGCTACACCTTC. Amino acids: CASSQSLQYGYTF.

This clonotype appeared a few times. The chain recombines TRBV20-1 with TRBJ1-2, with D unresolved. The CDR3 spans 13 residues. Trimming stripped 3 bases from V and 5 bases from J, with 13 bases between. Germline V gene sequence: CDR1 DFQATT, CDR2 SNEGSKA (reference sequence). CDR3 in DNA: TGCAGTGCTAGCCACCCGACGGAATATGGCTACACCTTC. Translation: CSASHPTEYGYTF.

This clonotype turned up a few times. V is TRBV20-1 and J is TRBJ2-1; D possibly matches TRBD1 or TRBD2 (5 bases each). Germline CDR1 reads DFQATT; CDR2 reads SNEGSKA (reference sequence). The CDR3 is made up of 11 amino acids. In DNA form, the CDR3 reads TGCAACCCGGGACCCAACTGGAATCCGTTCTTC. It translates to CNPGPNWNPFF.

This rearrangement joins TRBV3-1 to TRBJ2-7; unclear D gene. CDR3 length: 12 residues. Germline CDR1 LGHDT, CDR2 YNNKEL (reference sequence). Trimming shortened V by 1 base and J by 8 bases, and 9 bases separated the two germline ends. The CDR3 loop is CASSQGQHKQYF. The CDR3 DNA reads TGTGCCAGCAGCCAAGGACAACATAAGCAGTACTTC.

This clonotype was recorded at least ten times. The chain recombines TRBV5-1 with TRBJ2-2, with unresolved D. V was shortened by 3 bases and J by 5 bases, with 14 bases between the two germline ends. Per the germline V gene, CDR1 is SGHRS and CDR2 is YFSETQ. There are 15 residues in the CDR3. The CDR3 region has the DNA TGCGCCAGCAGCTCTCGGGCCCCTAAAACCGGGGAGCTGTTTTTT. The encoded protein is CASSSRAPKTGELFF. Based on the CDR3 plus reference TRBV5-1 and TRBJ2-2, the full variable domain is KAGVTQTPRYLIKTRGQQVTLSCSPISGHRSVSWYQQTPGQGLQFLFEYFSETQRNKGNFPGRFSGRQFSNSRSEMNVSTLELGDSALYLCASSSRAPKTGELFFGEGSRLTVL.

This clonotype was detected a few times. The chain joins TRBV18 to TRBJ2-1, with D perhaps TRBD1 or TRBD2 (5 bases each). CDR1 is KGHSH and CDR2 is LQKENI in the germline V gene. CDR3 length: 15 amino acids. V lost 1 base and J lost 1, with 8 bases in between. The chain's CDR3 is CASSPRDGSYNEQFF. For the CDR3, the DNA is TGTGCCAGCTCACCACGGGACGGATCCTACAATGAGCAGTTCTTC.

The V call is TRBV20-1, the J call TRBJ2-5; D may match TRBD1 or TRBD2 (5 bases each). The CDR3 extends over 14 amino acids. Germline CDR1 reads DFQATT; CDR2 reads SNEGSKA (reference sequence). V was trimmed by 6 bases and J by 0 bases, leaving 14 bases between them. CDR3 sequence: CSADMLGDQETQYF. The CDR3 region has the DNA TGCAGTGCGGATATGTTGGGGGACCAAGAGACCCAGTACTTC.

This clonotype was seen only a few times. J is TRBJ2-7 and V is TRBV4-3, with D uncertain. The CDR3 is 16 residues long. Trimming pared 0 bases from V and 2 bases from J, leaving 14 bases between. Germline CDR1 and CDR2: LGHNA and YSLEER. The CDR3 nucleotides read TGCGCCAGCAGCCAAGATCTAGGCAGGCCCACCTACGAGCAGTACTTC. This codes for CASSQDLGRPTYEQYF.

This clonotype showed up just a few times. J is TRBJ1-1 and V is TRBV7-9, with 7 bases aligning to TRBD1. V gave up 2 bases and J gave up 1 base; unmatched junction bases: 4. Germline assignment: CDR1 SEHNR and CDR2 FQNEAQ (reference sequence). This CDR3 contains 15 residues. The CDR3 DNA sequence: TGTGCCAGCAGCTTAACCCAGGGGGAGAACACTGAAGCTTTCTTT. Translated, it gives CASSLTQGENTEAFF.

V and J are TRBV20-1 and TRBJ2-3; 7 bases map to TRBD2. The CDR3 consists of 13 residues. Looked up from germline, CDR1 is DFQATT and CDR2 is SNEGSKA (reference sequence). CDR3 protein: CSSYGGGTDTQYF. As DNA, the CDR3 is TGCAGCTCATACGGCGGGGGAACAGATACGCAGTATTTT.

This clonotype was detected only a few times. V is TRBV2 and J is TRBJ2-7; no clear D. Trimming took off 4 bases at V and 7 bases at J, with 14 bases between the two ends. The CDR3 is made up of 13 amino acids. Germline V gene sequence: CDR1 SNHLY, CDR2 FYNNEI. CDR3: CASSGSLQGEQYF. In DNA, the CDR3 is TGTGCCAGCAGTGGCAGCCTTCAAGGAGAGCAGTACTTC. Variable domain in full (rest from reference TRBV2 and TRBJ2-7): EPEVTQTPSHQVTQMGQEVILRCVPISNHLYFYWYRQILGQKVEFLVSFYNNEISEKSEIFDDQFSVERPDGSNFTLKIRSTKLEDSAMYFCASSGSLQGEQYFGPGTRLTVT.